The 27 T cell receptor beta chains below all came from one sample that was sequenced in a study of blood T cell repertoires in COVID-19. Clones were sequenced by immunoSEQ multiplex PCR, and TCRdb holds only the in-frame ones, with some missing. In the table there are 400,000 to 450,000 clones, approximately 90% of which are singletons. Sequencing was performed on peripheral blood. These receptors were obtained from a woman in her thirties or forties with COVID-19, enrolled during active disease.

The chain is built from TRBV6-5 and TRBJ1-4; possible D gene TRBD1, 6 bases. In germline, CDR1 is MNHEY, CDR2 SVGAGI. The V end was cut by 3 bases, the J end by 0 bases, with 11 bases between. This CDR3 comprises 16 residues. This chain's CDR3 is CASSYGGRATNEKLFF. CDR3 DNA sequence: TGTGCCAGCAGTTATGGGGGCCGCGCAACTAATGAAAAACTGTTTTTT.

The chain employs TRBV7-4 and TRBJ1-3, with D maybe TRBD1 (6 bases). With 1 base removed from V and 0 bases from J, the gap between germline ends came to 16 bases. This CDR3 has 18 amino acids. Germline V gene lookup returns CDR1 SGHVT and CDR2 SQSDAQ. The CDR3 loop reads CASSLVLKLDSSGNTIYF. DNA of the CDR3: TGTGCCAGCAGCTTAGTATTGAAATTGGACAGCTCTGGAAACACCATATATTTT.

This clone has only a few counts. The chain is built from TRBV28 and TRBJ1-1; possible D gene TRBD1, 5 bases. Germline CDR1 reads MDHEN; CDR2 reads SYDVKM. The V gene lost 5 bases and the J gene lost 1 base, with 14 bases spanning the gap. The CDR3 length is 15 residues. Here the CDR3 reads CASSPMGGGNTEAFF. CDR3 DNA: TGTGCCAGCAGTCCGATGGGGGGTGGGAACACTGAAGCTTTCTTT.

The chain joins TRBV3-1 (or the pseudogene TRBV3-2) to TRBJ1-4; 8 nucleotides agree with TRBD1. The J segment lost 11 bases and the V segment lost 1 base, leaving 6 bases of the junction unmatched. Per germline, CDR1 LGHDT and CDR2 YNNKEL (reference sequence). There are 14 residues in the CDR3. The CDR3 reads CASSQAVDRGKLFF. The CDR3 DNA follows: TGTGCCAGCAGCCAAGCAGTTGACAGGGGTAAACTGTTTTTT.

The J gene is TRBJ1-2, the V gene TRBV28, with TRBD1 identical over 7 bases. The CDR3 sequence is 13 residues long. CDR1 MDHEN and CDR2 SYDVKM come from the germline V gene. Germline trimming cut 8 bases from V and 4 bases from J; bases unmatched to any gene: 7. The CDR3 DNA reads TGTGCCAGCTTAAGGGGGCCGGGCTATGGCTACACCTTC. This codes for CASLRGPGYGYTF.

The rearrangement uses TRBV21-1 and TRBJ1-2; the table names TRBD1, a call not compared with the DNA. TRBV21-1 is described as a pseudogene. The CDR3 is 16 residues long. The CDR3 DNA reads as TGTGCCAGCAGCGAAAAAGGACCAGGGGTCCTGGATGGCTACACCTTC. Translating it yields CASSEKGPGVLDGYTF.

The rearrangement links TRBV19 to TRBJ1-2; TRBD1 matches 9 bases. The J segment lost 4 bases and the V segment lost 6 bases, leaving 3 bases of the junction unmatched. The CDR3 is 13 amino acids. Looked up from germline, CDR1 is LNHDA and CDR2 is SQIVND (reference sequence). The CDR3 spells CASRDRGPYGYTF. The CDR3 region has the DNA TGTGCCAGTAGGGACAGGGGACCCTATGGCTACACCTTC.

The chain uses TRBV4-1 and TRBJ1-6; a weak D match, TRBD1 (6 bases). Germline-derived CDR1 and CDR2 are MGHRA and YSYEKL. V shed 6 bases and J shed 6 bases, with 12 bases lying between them. The CDR3 contains 14 residues. CDR3 DNA sequence: TGCGCCAGCAGTCCCTGGACAGTTAATTCACCCCTCCACTTT. Protein sequence: CASSPWTVNSPLHF.

The V and J genes are TRBV19 and TRBJ1-1; 8 nucleotides line up with TRBD1. Germline values: CDR1 LNHDA, CDR2 SQIVND (reference sequence). This CDR3 is 14 amino acids long. The J segment lost 2 bases and the V segment lost 5 bases, leaving 4 bases of the junction unmatched. CDR3 DNA sequence: TGTGCCAGTAGTCTGGACAGGGCCAACACTGAAGCTTTCTTT. It is translated as CASSLDRANTEAFF. The whole variable domain, remainder taken from reference TRBV19 and TRBJ1-1, is DGGITQSPKYLFRKEGQNVTLSCEQNLNHDAMYWYRQDPGQGLRLIYYSQIVNDFQKGDIAEGYSVSREKKESFPLTVTSAQKNPTAFYLCASSLDRANTEAFFGQGTRLTVV.

The V gene is TRBV5-1, the J gene TRBJ1-3; D is uncertain. Germline values: CDR1 SGHRS, CDR2 YFSETQ. This CDR3 contains 16 residues. Trimming cost V 0 bases and J 0 bases, with 10 bases left between them. This chain's CDR3 is CASSLDQFRSGNTIYF. In DNA, the CDR3 is TGCGCCAGCAGCTTGGATCAGTTCCGCTCTGGAAACACCATATATTTT.

The chain carries TRBV7-9 and TRBJ1-2; D is ambiguous. The V gene's germline CDR1 is SEHNR and CDR2 FQNEAQ (reference sequence). CDR3 size: 14 residues. V was pared by 0 bases and J by 7 bases, with 12 bases between. The CDR3 region has the DNA TGTGCCAGCAGCTTAGCTTCCGGTGCCGGTGGCTACACCTTC. Its protein is CASSLASGAGGYTF. The complete variable domain, with remaining parts taken from reference TRBV7-9 and TRBJ1-2, reads DTGVSQNPRHKITKRGQNVTFRCDPISEHNRLYWYRQTLGQGPEFLTYFQNEAQLEKSRLLSDRFSAERPKGSFSTLEIQRTEQGDSAMYLCASSLASGAGGYTFGSGTRLTVV.

This clone was found a few times. The chain recombines TRBV9 with TRBJ1-4, with D maybe TRBD1 (6 bases). Germline CDR1 and CDR2: SGDLS and YYNGEE. V lost 3 bases and J 1 base, leaving 7 bases between the germline ends. CDR3 length: 14 residues. The CDR3 protein is CASSAQGTNEKLFF. As DNA, the CDR3 is TGTGCCAGCAGCGCACAGGGAACTAATGAAAAACTGTTTTTT.

This chain joins TRBV7-6 and TRBJ1-1; 8 bases align to TRBD1. The V gene's germline CDR1 is SGHVS and CDR2 FNYEAQ. V shed 3 bases and J 1 base; nucleotides not matched to a gene: 16. The CDR3 spans 19 residues. The chain's CDR3 is CASSLDLRGPGWRNTEAFF. The DNA of the CDR3 is TGTGCCAGCAGCTTGGACCTCAGGGGGCCGGGGTGGAGGAACACTGAAGCTTTCTTT.

The CDR3 DNA sequence: TGTGCCAGCAGCCCCCGGACAGGGAGATTTGCCGGGGAGCTGTTTTTT. The encoded protein is CASSPRTGRFAGELFF. This chain connects TRBV7-3 to TRBJ2-2; 8 bases line up with TRBD1. CDR3 length equals 16 residues. Germline values: CDR1 SGHTA, CDR2 FQGTGA. V shed 5 bases and J 6 bases; nucleotides not matched to a gene: 11.

The chain is built from TRBV7-2 and TRBJ2-3; maybe TRBD1 (5 bases). The CDR3 covers 11 residues. Germline V gene data show CDR1 as SGHTA and CDR2 as FQGNSA. Trimming removed 7 bases at V and 6 bases at J, with 8 bases between. The CDR3 DNA sequence: TGTGCCAGCACCCCAGGGGATACGCAGTATTTT. It is translated as CASTPGDTQYF.

The CDR3 protein is CASSLTTGGLRQTQYF. For the CDR3, the DNA is TGTGCCAGCAGCTTGACTACAGGGGGATTACGACAGACCCAGTACTTC. The chain recombines TRBV7-3 with TRBJ2-5; TRBD1 matches at 8 bases. Germline assignment: CDR1 SGHTA and CDR2 FQGTGA. This CDR3 spans 16 amino acids. Germline trimming cut 3 bases from V and 6 bases from J; bases unmatched to any gene: 12.

The genes are TRBV7-8 and TRBJ1-6, with D maybe TRBD1 (6 bases). Trimming removed 5 bases from V and 9 bases from J, with 17 bases in between. The CDR3 runs 15 residues. The germline gives CDR1 SGHVS, CDR2 FQNEAQ. In DNA form, the CDR3 reads TGTGCCAGCAGCATGGGGGGGCCGGTGGGTTCACCCCTCCACTTT. Translation gives CASSMGGPVGSPLHF. Drawing the rest from reference TRBV7-8 and TRBJ1-6, the complete variable domain is GAGVSQSPRYKVAKRGQDVALRCDPISGHVSLFWYQQALGQGPEFLTYFQNEAQLDKSGLPSDRFFAERPEGSVSTLKIQRTQQEDSAVYLCASSMGGPVGSPLHFGNGTRLTVT.

The chain employs TRBV13 and TRBJ2-5, with TRBD1 matching 11 bases. This CDR3 has 15 residues. The ends lost 3 bases at V and 1 base at J; junction bases unmatched: 1. The germline V gene has CDR1 PRHDT and CDR2 FYEKMQ (reference sequence). The CDR3: CASSLGQGVQETQYF. The DNA for the CDR3 is TGTGCCAGCAGCTTGGGACAGGGGGTCCAAGAGACCCAGTACTTC. The full variable domain, rest sourced from reference TRBV13 and TRBJ2-5, is AAGVIQSPRHLIKEKRETATLKCYPIPRHDTVYWYQQGPGQDPQFLISFYEKMQSDKGSIPDRFSAQQFSDYHSELNMSSLELGDSALYFCASSLGQGVQETQYFGPGTRLLVL.

The genes are TRBV7-2 and TRBJ1-5, with D perhaps TRBD1 (6 bases). The CDR3 covers 14 residues. Germline CDR1 SGHTA, CDR2 FQGNSA. CDR3 sequence: CAGGCWGINQPQHF. The CDR3 DNA reads TGTGCTGGGGGCTGTTGGGGGATTAATCAGCCCCAGCATTTT.

Of note for this clone: Other DNA sequences from this sample encode an identical CDR3 as well. The J gene is TRBJ2-1, the V gene TRBV28; 8 nucleotides line up with TRBD1. Germline V gene data show CDR1 as MDHEN and CDR2 as SYDVKM. The CDR3 consists of 16 residues. V dropped 2 bases and J dropped 1; count of bases not matched to a gene: 4. In DNA, the CDR3 is TGTGCCAGCAGTTTAAGCGGACAGGGATCCTACAATGAGCAGTTCTTC. It translates to CASSLSGQGSYNEQFF.

The rearrangement joins TRBV6-4 to TRBJ2-3; weak D call: TRBD1 (6 bases). This CDR3 comprises 15 residues. Germline loops: CDR1 MRHNA, CDR2 SNTAGT. Trimming left V 4 bases short and J 3 bases short, with 14 bases between. The CDR3, as DNA: TGTGCCAGCAGTGTGGACAGATTGAGTACAGATACGCAGTATTTT. Its protein is CASSVDRLSTDTQYF.

The chain uses TRBV5-1 and TRBJ2-1, with D possibly matching TRBD1 (6 bases). Per the germline V gene, CDR1 is SGHRS and CDR2 is YFSETQ. V gave up 4 bases and J gave up 3 bases, with 14 bases separating them. The CDR3 consists of 15 residues. Here the CDR3 reads CASSPRVGGYNEQFF. In DNA, the CDR3 is TGCGCCAGCAGCCCTAGGGTAGGGGGCTACAATGAGCAGTTCTTC.

The count of this clone is one. J is TRBJ1-1 and V is TRBV30; a possible D gene is TRBD1 (5 bases). CDR1 is GTSNPN and CDR2 is SVGIG in the germline V gene (reference sequence). The length of the CDR3 is 13 residues. With 5 bases removed from V and 1 base from J, the gap between germline ends came to 11 bases. CDR3 amino acids: CAWDLGGNTEAFF. CDR3 nucleotides: TGTGCCTGGGACCTGGGGGGGAACACTGAAGCTTTCTTT.

The chain uses TRBV11-2 and TRBJ1-4; TRBD1 matches at 7 bases. The trim removed 3 bases at V and 7 bases at J, leaving 8 bases unmatched. In germline, CDR1 is SGHAT, CDR2 FQNNGV. This CDR3 spans 15 amino acids. The CDR3 sequence is CASSFRTGGPEKLFF. CDR3 nucleotide sequence: TGTGCCAGCAGCTTTAGGACAGGAGGCCCTGAAAAACTGTTTTTT.

The rearrangement joins TRBV7-3 to TRBJ2-7; weak D call: TRBD1 (6 bases). The germline CDR1 and CDR2 sequences are SGHTA and FQGTGA. V gave up 1 base and J gave up 5 bases, with 12 bases separating them. The CDR3 is 14 residues long. CDR3 sequence reads: CASSLNREVNEQYF. The CDR3 DNA reads TGTGCCAGCAGCTTAAACAGGGAAGTGAACGAGCAGTACTTC.

This chain joins TRBV7-2 and TRBJ1-3; D is unclear. Germline CDR1 reads SGHTA; CDR2 reads FQGNSA. The CDR3 loop spans 13 amino acids. Between the trimmed V and J ends, which lost 4 bases and 13 bases, there was a span of 17 bases. The CDR3 protein is CASSSSDTGSIYF. In nucleotides, the CDR3 is TGTGCCAGCAGCTCGAGTGACACGGGGTCAATATATTTT. Variable domain in full (rest from reference TRBV7-2 and TRBJ1-3): GAGVSQSPSNKVTEKGKDVELRCDPISGHTALYWYRQSLGQGLEFLIYFQGNSAPDKSGLPSDRFSAERTGGSVSTLTIQRTQQEDSAVYLCASSSSDTGSIYFGEGSWLTVV.

This clone was recorded once. This chain joins TRBV7-6 and TRBJ2-3; TRBD2 matches 10 bases. This CDR3 has 15 amino acids. V trimming: 5 bases; J trimming: 6 bases; junction bases outside the gene matches: 8. CDR1 and CDR2 from the germline V gene are SGHVS and FNYEAQ. The CDR3 sequence: CASSPSSGSSDTQYF. The CDR3 DNA reads as TGTGCCAGCAGCCCCTCTAGCGGGAGTTCTGATACGCAGTATTTT.